This is a list of T cell receptor beta chains from one sample in a study of cytomegalovirus exposure and HLA in healthy donors. Clones were sequenced by immunoSEQ multiplex PCR, and TCRdb holds only the in-frame ones, with some missing. The sample gives 210,000 or so clones, over 60% of which show up once; over 0.55% is in the top ten. The source material was PBMCs. Receptors originate from a man aged 18 to 30 in good health and CMV-seronegative. CDR3s include the opening cysteine and the closing phenylalanine or tryptophan. Fields, in order: D gene, J gene, clone size, V gene, CDR3 DNA, CDR3 protein. The D gene is left open where the match is weak. Clone size, where shown, is once, few, many, or a class for clones that have expanded.

d_gene: -; j_gene: TRBJ2-5; abundance: -; v_gene: TRBV5-1; CDR3nt: TGCGCCAGCAGCCTGATCTCGGGAGTTGGAGAGACCCAGTACTTC; CDR3aa: CASSLISGVGETQYF
d_gene: -; j_gene: TRBJ1-2; abundance: -; v_gene: TRBV10-3; CDR3nt: TGTGCCATCGGCGCCAGCGGGTCGAACTATGGCTACACCTTC; CDR3aa: CAIGASGSNYGYTF
d_gene: -; j_gene: TRBJ1-6; abundance: -; v_gene: TRBV2; CDR3nt: TGTGCCAGCACCCTGACAGATCCACTTAATTCACCCCTCCACTTT; CDR3aa: CASTLTDPLNSPLHF
d_gene: TRBD2; j_gene: TRBJ2-5; abundance: few; v_gene: TRBV2; CDR3nt: TGTGCCAGCAGTGCTAGGACTAGCGGGAGTCAAGAGACCCAGTACTTC; CDR3aa: CASSARTSGSQETQYF
d_gene: TRBD1; j_gene: TRBJ1-3; abundance: -; v_gene: TRBV30; CDR3nt: TGTGCCTGGAGCTCCGGGACAGGGGCTTTCTCTGGAAACACCATATATTTT; CDR3aa: CAWSSGTGAFSGNTIYF
d_gene: -; j_gene: TRBJ1-2; abundance: -; v_gene: TRBV28; CDR3nt: TGTGCCAGCAGTTTATCGGGGGGGCCTAACTATGGCTACACCTTC; CDR3aa: CASSLSGGPNYGYTF
d_gene: -; j_gene: TRBJ1-1; abundance: -; v_gene: TRBV7-3; CDR3nt: TGTGCCAGCAGCTTAGCAGAGAACACTGAAGCTTTCTTT; CDR3aa: CASSLAENTEAFF
d_gene: TRBD1; j_gene: TRBJ1-1; abundance: -; v_gene: TRBV7-9; CDR3nt: TGTTCCAGCAGCGAAGGACAGGGGGACACTGAAGCTTTCTTT; CDR3aa: CSSSEGQGDTEAFF
d_gene: TRBD1; j_gene: TRBJ1-5; abundance: -; v_gene: TRBV30; CDR3nt: TGTGCCTGGAGTGTGACAGGGTTCAATCAGCCCCAGCATTTT; CDR3aa: CAWSVTGFNQPQHF
d_gene: -; j_gene: TRBJ2-3; abundance: -; v_gene: TRBV6-1; CDR3nt: TGTGCCAGCAGTGAAGCGGCAGGGGGGAGCACAGATACGCAGTATTTT; CDR3aa: CASSEAAGGSTDTQYF